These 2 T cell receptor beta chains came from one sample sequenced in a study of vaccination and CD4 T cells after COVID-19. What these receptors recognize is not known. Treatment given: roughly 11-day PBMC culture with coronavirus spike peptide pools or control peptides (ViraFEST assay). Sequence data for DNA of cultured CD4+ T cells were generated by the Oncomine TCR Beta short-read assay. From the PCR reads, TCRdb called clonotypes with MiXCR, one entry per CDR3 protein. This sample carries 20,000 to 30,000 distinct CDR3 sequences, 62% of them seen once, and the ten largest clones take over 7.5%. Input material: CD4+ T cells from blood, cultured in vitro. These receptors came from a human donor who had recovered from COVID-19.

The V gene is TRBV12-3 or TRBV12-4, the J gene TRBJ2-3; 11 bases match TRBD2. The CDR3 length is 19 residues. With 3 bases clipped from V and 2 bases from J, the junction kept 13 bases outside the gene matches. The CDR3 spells CASSFEGVAGGGLTDTQYF. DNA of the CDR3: TGTGCCAGCAGTTTTGAGGGGGTAGCGGGAGGGGGTCTCACAGATACGCAGTATTTT.

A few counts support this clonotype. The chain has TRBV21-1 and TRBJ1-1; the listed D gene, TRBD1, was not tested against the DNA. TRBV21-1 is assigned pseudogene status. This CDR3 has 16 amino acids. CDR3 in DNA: TGTGCCAGCAGCAAACCCGCAGCCAGGGAGTTCACTGAAGCTTTCTTT. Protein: CASSKPAAREFTEAFF.